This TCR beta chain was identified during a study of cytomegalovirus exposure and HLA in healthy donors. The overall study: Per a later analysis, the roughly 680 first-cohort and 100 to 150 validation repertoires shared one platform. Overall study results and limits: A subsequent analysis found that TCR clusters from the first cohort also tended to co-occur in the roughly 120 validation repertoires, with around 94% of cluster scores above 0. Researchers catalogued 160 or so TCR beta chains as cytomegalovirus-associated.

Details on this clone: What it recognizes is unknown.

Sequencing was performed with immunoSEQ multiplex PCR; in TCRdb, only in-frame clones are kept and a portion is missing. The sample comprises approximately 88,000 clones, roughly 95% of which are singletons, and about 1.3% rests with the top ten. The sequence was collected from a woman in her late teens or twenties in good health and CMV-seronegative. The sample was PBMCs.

CDR3 DNA sequence: TGTGCCAGCAGCCACGGGACAGGGGGCTACGAGCAGTACTTC. It encodes CASSHGTGGYEQYF. This rearrangement joins TRBV7-9 to TRBJ2-7, with TRBD1 matching 11 bases. This CDR3 has 14 amino acids. CDR1 and CDR2 from the germline V gene are SEHNR and FQNEAQ (reference sequence). J was trimmed by 3 bases and V by 5 bases; bases with no gene match: 3.